One and the same sample provided the 16 T cell receptor beta chains below, sequenced in a study of spatial heterogeneity in lung cancer. Time point in this sample: sample taken at primary tumor resection. Unsorted whole RNA from tumor, nontumor lung or frozen PBMC underwent sequencing. Each CDR3 protein is one row after TCRdb ran MiXCR on the 5' RACE reads. The sample lists about 23,000 distinct CDR3 sequences, about 3% seen once, with 29% in the top ten. The source material was PBMCs, sampled at surgery. All receptors derive from a female donor with early-stage non-small cell lung cancer.

This clonotype was found many times. The V gene is TRBV29-1, the J gene TRBJ1-1; TRBD1 matches at 7 bases. Trimming removed 4 bases from V and 4 bases from J; junction bases left unmatched: 12. The CDR3 runs to 15 residues. Germline-derived CDR1 and CDR2 are SQVTM and ANQGSEA. As DNA, the CDR3 is TGCAGCGTTGTAACCCAGGGGGGACGGACCACTGAAGCTTTCTTT. Residues: CSVVTQGGRTTEAFF.

This clonotype was counted at least ten times. V and J are TRBV5-5 and TRBJ2-2, with D possibly matching TRBD2 (6 bases). Germline V gene data show CDR1 as SGHKS and CDR2 as YYEKEE (reference sequence). The V end was cut by 4 bases, the J end by 6 bases, with 28 bases between. CDR3 length equals 19 residues. CDR3 sequence: CASSHQSGTPGIIAGELFF. The CDR3 DNA follows: TGTGCCAGCAGCCATCAATCCGGGACTCCGGGGATCATTGCCGGGGAGCTGTTTTTT.

This clonotype was observed many times. The chain couples TRBV9 to TRBJ2-5, with 7 bases that match TRBD1. This CDR3 has 15 residues. Germline CDR1 reads SGDLS; CDR2 reads YYNGEE. V shed 3 bases, J shed 2 bases, and the junction held 7 bases outside the gene matches. CDR3 loop: CASSGRPGQQETQYF. The CDR3 bases are TGTGCCAGCAGCGGAAGGCCGGGACAGCAAGAGACCCAGTACTTC. The variable domain in full, completed from reference TRBV9 and TRBJ2-5, reads DSGVTQTPKHLITATGQRVTLRCSPRSGDLSVYWYQQSLDQGLQFLIQYYNGEERAKGNILERFSAQQFPDLHSELNLSSLELGDSALYFCASSGRPGQQETQYFGPGTRLLVL.

The table lists this clonotype with many counts. J is TRBJ2-3 and V is TRBV30; D gene uncertain. Trimming left V 2 bases short and J 2 bases short, with 5 bases between. Germline assignment: CDR1 GTSNPN and CDR2 SVGIG (reference sequence). CDR3 length: 12 residues. The CDR3 spells CAWSPLTDTQYF. CDR3 in DNA: TGTGCCTGGAGTCCTCTCACAGATACGCAGTATTTT.

This clonotype was detected many times. V gene TRBV7-9 combines with J gene TRBJ2-1; TRBD2 agrees at 12 bases. This CDR3 is 16 amino acids long. V dropped 5 bases and J dropped 6; count of bases not matched to a gene: 8. Germline V gene sequence: CDR1 SEHNR, CDR2 FQNEAQ (reference sequence). In DNA, the CDR3 is TGTGCCAGCAGCAAGGGAACTAGCGGGAGGATCAATGAGCAGTTCTTC. This codes for CASSKGTSGRINEQFF.

This clonotype was picked up many times. The chain carries TRBV10-3 and TRBJ2-3, with 10 nucleotides matching TRBD2. The ends lost 4 bases at V and 0 bases at J; junction bases unmatched: 4. CDR1 and CDR2 (germline): ENHRY, SYGVKD. This CDR3 is 16 amino acids long. DNA of the CDR3: TGTGCCATCAGTGGGACTAGCGGAACTAGCACAGATACGCAGTATTTT. It codes for CAISGTSGTSTDTQYF.

This clonotype was seen ten or more times. The chain employs TRBV28 and TRBJ2-7, with TRBD1 as a possible D gene (5 bases). Trimming removed 3 bases at V and 3 bases at J, with 9 bases between. CDR1 and CDR2 (germline): MDHEN, SYDVKM. The CDR3 extends over 13 amino acids. CDR3 protein: CASSLSGLYEQYF. DNA of the CDR3: TGTGCCAGCAGTTTGTCAGGGCTCTACGAGCAGTACTTC.

The sample holds many counts of this clonotype. In DNA, the CDR3 is TGCGCCAGCAGGGGGTCAGGGGGCAACACTGAAGCTTTCTTT. It codes for CASRGSGGNTEAFF. The V and J genes are TRBV5-1 and TRBJ1-1; 8 bases are shared with TRBD1. Germline V gene sequence: CDR1 SGHRS, CDR2 YFSETQ. CDR3 length: 14 amino acids. Unmatched junction bases numbered 5, after V lost 5 bases and J lost 2 bases.

There are many counts of this clonotype. V usage is TRBV12-3 or TRBV12-4 and J usage is TRBJ2-3, with D unclear. V lost 6 bases, J lost 0 bases, and 19 bases lay in between. The CDR3 contains 17 residues. The CDR3 here is CASSLTGRMTSTDTQYF. The DNA for the CDR3 is TGTGCCAGCAGCCTCACTGGACGGATGACTAGCACAGATACGCAGTATTTT.

The J gene is TRBJ1-1, the V gene TRBV6-2 or TRBV6-3; perhaps TRBD1 as D (5 bases). CDR3 length: 12 residues. Per the germline V gene, CDR1 is MNHEY and CDR2 is SVGEGT. V lost 8 bases to trimming and J lost 3 bases, with 10 bases between them. The CDR3 here is CASRDEYTEAFF. CDR3 nucleotide sequence: TGTGCCAGCCGGGACGAGTACACTGAAGCTTTCTTT.

This clonotype was counted ten times or more. The chain links TRBV20-1 to TRBJ2-7, with 13 positions matching TRBD2. Germline lookup yields CDR1 DFQATT and CDR2 SNEGSKA (reference sequence). The CDR3 sequence is 14 residues long. After removal of 6 bases from V and 3 bases from J, the junction contained 5 bases not matched to a gene. The CDR3 bases are TGCAGTGCGAAGGGACTAGCGGGATTCTACGAGCAGTACTTC. It codes for CSAKGLAGFYEQYF.

This clonotype was seen ten or more times. The gene calls are TRBV12-3 or TRBV12-4 and TRBJ2-7; no definite D call. Trimming cost V 6 bases and J 9 bases, with 21 bases left between them. The CDR3 is 14 amino acids. DNA of the CDR3: TGTGCCAGCAGCCAAACCCCGTCCCGGTCCGGGCAGTACTTC. It encodes CASSQTPSRSGQYF.

This clonotype was seen ten or more times. The chain employs TRBV4-2 and TRBJ2-7, with 10 positions matching TRBD2. CDR1 LGHNA and CDR2 YNFKEQ come from the germline V gene. The CDR3 totals 15 residues. Losses at the gene ends were 0 bases for V and 3 bases for J; bases not matched to a gene: 2. The CDR3 bases are TGTGCCAGCAGCCAAGAACTAGCGGGATACTACGAGCAGTACTTC. It specifies CASSQELAGYYEQYF.

This clonotype was found many times. This rearrangement joins TRBV7-2 to TRBJ1-1; 9 bases agree with TRBD1. CDR3 size: 17 residues. After removal of 5 bases from V and 2 bases from J, the junction contained 12 bases not matched to a gene. Germline values: CDR1 SGHTA, CDR2 FQGNSA. The DNA for the CDR3 is TGTGCCAGCAGCCCGCTAACAGGGGGCAGGGGAAACACTGAAGCTTTCTTT. Translated: CASSPLTGGRGNTEAFF. Combining the CDR3 with reference TRBV7-2 and TRBJ1-1 gives the whole variable domain GAGVSQSPSNKVTEKGKDVELRCDPISGHTALYWYRQSLGQGLEFLIYFQGNSAPDKSGLPSDRFSAERTGGSVSTLTIQRTQQEDSAVYLCASSPLTGGRGNTEAFFGQGTRLTVV.

This clonotype was seen many times. This CDR3 reads CASSQHAGTYEQYF. CDR3 coding DNA: TGTGCCAGCAGTCAGCATGCCGGGACCTACGAGCAGTACTTC. The rearrangement uses TRBV27 and TRBJ2-7, with D perhaps matching TRBD2 (5 bases). The V gene's germline CDR1 is MNHEY and CDR2 SMNVEV (reference sequence). This CDR3 contains 14 residues. V was cut by 5 bases and J by 2 bases, with 13 bases left in between.

This clonotype was counted many times. This sequence joins TRBV29-1 and TRBJ1-2, with D possibly being TRBD1 (6 bases). The V end was cut by 2 bases, the J end by 4 bases, with 14 bases between. Germline CDR1 SQVTM, CDR2 ANQGSEA. The CDR3 length is 14 residues. The DNA of the CDR3 is TGCAGCGTTGAAAGGGGGGTTGAGAGCTATGGCTACACCTTC. Encoded protein: CSVERGVESYGYTF.